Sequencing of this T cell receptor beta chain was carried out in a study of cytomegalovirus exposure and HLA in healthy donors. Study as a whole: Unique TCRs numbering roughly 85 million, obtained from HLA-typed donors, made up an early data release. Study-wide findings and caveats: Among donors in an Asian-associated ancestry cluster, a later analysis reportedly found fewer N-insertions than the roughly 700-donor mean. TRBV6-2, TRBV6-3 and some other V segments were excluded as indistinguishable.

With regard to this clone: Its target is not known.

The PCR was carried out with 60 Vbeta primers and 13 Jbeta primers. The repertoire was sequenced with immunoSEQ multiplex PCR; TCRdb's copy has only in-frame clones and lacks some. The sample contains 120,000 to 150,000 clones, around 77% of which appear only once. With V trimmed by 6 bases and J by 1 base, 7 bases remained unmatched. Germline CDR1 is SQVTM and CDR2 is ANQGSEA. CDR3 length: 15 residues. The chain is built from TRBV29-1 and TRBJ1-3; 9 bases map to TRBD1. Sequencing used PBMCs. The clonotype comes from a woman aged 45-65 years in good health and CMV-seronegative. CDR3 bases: TGCAGCGTGGCCCGGGACAGGGTTTCTGGAAACACCATATATTTT. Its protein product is CSVARDRVSGNTIYF.